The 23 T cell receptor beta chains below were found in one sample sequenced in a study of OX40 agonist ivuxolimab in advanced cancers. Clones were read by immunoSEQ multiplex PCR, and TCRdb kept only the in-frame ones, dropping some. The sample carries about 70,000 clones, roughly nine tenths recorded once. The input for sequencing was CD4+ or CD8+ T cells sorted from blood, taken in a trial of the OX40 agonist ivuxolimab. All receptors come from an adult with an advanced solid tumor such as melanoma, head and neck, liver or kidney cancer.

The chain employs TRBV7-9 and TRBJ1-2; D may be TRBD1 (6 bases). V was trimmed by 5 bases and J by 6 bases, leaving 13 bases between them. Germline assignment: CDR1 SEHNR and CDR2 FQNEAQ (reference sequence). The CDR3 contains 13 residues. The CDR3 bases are TGTGCCAGCAGCGCACAGGGAAGGAATGGCTACACCTTC. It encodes CASSAQGRNGYTF.

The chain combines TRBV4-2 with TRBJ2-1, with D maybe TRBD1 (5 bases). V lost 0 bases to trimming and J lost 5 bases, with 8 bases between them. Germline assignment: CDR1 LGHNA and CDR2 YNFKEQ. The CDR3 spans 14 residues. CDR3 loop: CASSQDGANNEQFF. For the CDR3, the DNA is TGTGCCAGCAGCCAAGATGGGGCCAACAATGAGCAGTTCTTC.

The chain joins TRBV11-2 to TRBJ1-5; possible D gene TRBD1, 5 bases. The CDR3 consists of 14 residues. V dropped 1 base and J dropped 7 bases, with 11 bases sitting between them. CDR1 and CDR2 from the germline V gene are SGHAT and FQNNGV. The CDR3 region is CASSLAGGYQPQHF. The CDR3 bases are TGTGCCAGCAGCTTAGCCGGGGGATACCAGCCCCAGCATTTT.

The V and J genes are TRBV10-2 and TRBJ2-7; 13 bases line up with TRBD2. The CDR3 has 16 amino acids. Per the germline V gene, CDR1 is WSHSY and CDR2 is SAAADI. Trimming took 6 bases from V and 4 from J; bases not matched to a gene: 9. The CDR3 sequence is CASRRGLAGNRYEQYF. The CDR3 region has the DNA TGCGCCAGCAGGAGGGGACTAGCGGGGAATCGGTACGAGCAGTACTTC.

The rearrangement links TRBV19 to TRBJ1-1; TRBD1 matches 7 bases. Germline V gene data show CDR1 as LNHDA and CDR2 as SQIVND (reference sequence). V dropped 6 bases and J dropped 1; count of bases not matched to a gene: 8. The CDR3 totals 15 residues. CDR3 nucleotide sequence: TGTGCCAGTAGAGGAAACAGGGGAACGAACACTGAAGCTTTCTTT. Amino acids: CASRGNRGTNTEAFF. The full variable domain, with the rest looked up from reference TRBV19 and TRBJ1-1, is DGGITQSPKYLFRKEGQNVTLSCEQNLNHDAMYWYRQDPGQGLRLIYYSQIVNDFQKGDIAEGYSVSREKKESFPLTVTSAQKNPTAFYLCASRGNRGTNTEAFFGQGTRLTVV.

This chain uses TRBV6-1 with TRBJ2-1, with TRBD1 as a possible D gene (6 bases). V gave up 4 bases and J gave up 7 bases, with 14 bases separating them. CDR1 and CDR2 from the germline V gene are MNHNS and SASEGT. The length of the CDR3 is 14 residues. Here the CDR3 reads CASSGHRVTNEQFF. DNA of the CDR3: TGTGCCAGCAGTGGCCACAGGGTTACGAATGAGCAGTTCTTC.

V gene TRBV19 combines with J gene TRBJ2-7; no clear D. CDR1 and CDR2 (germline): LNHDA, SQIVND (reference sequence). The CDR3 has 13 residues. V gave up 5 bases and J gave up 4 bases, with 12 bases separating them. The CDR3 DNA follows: TGTGCCAGTAGTTCCGGGTCATATTACGAGCAGTACTTC. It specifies CASSSGSYYEQYF.

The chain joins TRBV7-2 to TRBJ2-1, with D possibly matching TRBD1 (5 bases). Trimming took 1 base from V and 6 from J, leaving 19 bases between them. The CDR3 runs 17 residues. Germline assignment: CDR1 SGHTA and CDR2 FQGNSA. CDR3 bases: TGTGCCAGCAGCTTAGGTCCCACAGGTGGGTCGGGCAATGAGCAGTTCTTC. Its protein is CASSLGPTGGSGNEQFF. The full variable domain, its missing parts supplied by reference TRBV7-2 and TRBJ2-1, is GAGVSQSPSNKVTEKGKDVELRCDPISGHTALYWYRQSLGQGLEFLIYFQGNSAPDKSGLPSDRFSAERTGGSVSTLTIQRTQQEDSAVYLCASSLGPTGGSGNEQFFGPGTRLTVL.

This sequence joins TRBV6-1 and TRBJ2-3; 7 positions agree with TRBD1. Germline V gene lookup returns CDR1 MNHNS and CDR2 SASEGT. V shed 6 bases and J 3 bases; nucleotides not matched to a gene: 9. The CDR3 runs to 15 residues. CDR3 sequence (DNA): TGTGCCAGCAGCGTCGAGGGGGCAAGGACAGATACGCAGTATTTT. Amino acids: CASSVEGARTDTQYF.

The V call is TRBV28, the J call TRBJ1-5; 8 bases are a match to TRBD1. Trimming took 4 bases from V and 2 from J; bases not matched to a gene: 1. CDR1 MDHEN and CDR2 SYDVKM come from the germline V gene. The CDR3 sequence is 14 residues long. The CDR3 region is CASSSGQGNQPQHF. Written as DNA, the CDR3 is TGTGCCAGCAGTTCGGGACAGGGCAATCAGCCCCAGCATTTT.

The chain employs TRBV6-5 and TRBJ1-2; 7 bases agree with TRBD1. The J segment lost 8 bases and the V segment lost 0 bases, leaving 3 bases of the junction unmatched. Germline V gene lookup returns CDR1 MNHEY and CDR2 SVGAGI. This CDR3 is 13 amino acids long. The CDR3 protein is CASSYSTGRGYTF. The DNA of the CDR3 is TGTGCCAGCAGTTACTCGACAGGGCGAGGCTACACCTTC.

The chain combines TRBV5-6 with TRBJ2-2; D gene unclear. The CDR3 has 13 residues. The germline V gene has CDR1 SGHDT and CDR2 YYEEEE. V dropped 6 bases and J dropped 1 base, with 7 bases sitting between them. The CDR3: CASILRNTGELFF. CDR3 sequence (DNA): TGTGCCAGCATTCTAAGGAACACCGGGGAGCTGTTTTTT.

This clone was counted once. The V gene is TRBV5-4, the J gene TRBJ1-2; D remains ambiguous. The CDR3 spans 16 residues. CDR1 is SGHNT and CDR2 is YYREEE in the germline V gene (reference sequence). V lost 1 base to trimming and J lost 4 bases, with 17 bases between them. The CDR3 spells CASSLRVIGRSYGYTF. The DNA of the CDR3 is TGTGCCAGCAGCTTGCGGGTAATTGGACGGTCCTATGGCTACACCTTC.

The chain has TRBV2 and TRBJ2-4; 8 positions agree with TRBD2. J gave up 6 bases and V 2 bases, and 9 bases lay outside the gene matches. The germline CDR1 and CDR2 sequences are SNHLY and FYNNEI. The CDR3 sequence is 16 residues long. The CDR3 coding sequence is TGTGCCAGCAGTGAAACATCGGGGGGGACTAGAAACATTCAGTACTTC. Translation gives CASSETSGGTRNIQYF.

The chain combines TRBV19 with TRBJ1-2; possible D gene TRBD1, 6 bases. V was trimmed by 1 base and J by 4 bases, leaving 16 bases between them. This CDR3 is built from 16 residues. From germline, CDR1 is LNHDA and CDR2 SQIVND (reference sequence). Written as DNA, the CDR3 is TGTGCCAGTAGTATAGCAATTTACGGGGGGCGCTATGGCTACACCTTC. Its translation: CASSIAIYGGRYGYTF.

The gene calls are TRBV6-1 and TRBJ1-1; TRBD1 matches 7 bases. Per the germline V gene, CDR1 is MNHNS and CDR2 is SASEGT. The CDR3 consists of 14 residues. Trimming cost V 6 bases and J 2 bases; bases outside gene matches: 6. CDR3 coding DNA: TGTGCCAGCAGCCTCAGGGGGGCTAACACTGAAGCTTTCTTT. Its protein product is CASSLRGANTEAFF.

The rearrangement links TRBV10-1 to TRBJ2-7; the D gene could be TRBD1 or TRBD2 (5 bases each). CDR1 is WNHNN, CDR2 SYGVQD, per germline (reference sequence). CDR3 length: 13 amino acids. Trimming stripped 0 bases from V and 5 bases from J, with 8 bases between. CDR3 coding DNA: TGCGCCAGCAGTGAGTCCCGGGGCAACGAGCAGTACTTC. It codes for CASSESRGNEQYF.

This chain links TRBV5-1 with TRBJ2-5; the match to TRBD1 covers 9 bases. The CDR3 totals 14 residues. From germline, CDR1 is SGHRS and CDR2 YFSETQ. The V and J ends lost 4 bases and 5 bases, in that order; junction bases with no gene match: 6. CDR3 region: CASSVGTGRETQYF. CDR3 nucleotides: TGCGCCAGCAGCGTAGGGACAGGGAGGGAGACCCAGTACTTC.

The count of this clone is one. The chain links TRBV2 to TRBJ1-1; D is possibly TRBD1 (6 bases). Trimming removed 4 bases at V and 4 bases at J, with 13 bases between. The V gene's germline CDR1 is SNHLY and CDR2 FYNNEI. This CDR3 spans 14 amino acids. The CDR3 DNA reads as TGTGCCAGCAGTGTTCTGGGAGGGGGCACTGAAGCTTTCTTT. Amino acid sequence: CASSVLGGGTEAFF.

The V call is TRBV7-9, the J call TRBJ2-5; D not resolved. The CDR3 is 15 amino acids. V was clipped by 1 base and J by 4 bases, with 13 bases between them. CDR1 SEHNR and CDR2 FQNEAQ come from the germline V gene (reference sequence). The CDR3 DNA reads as TGTGCCAGCAGCTTAGGCCGGCCAGTTGGAGAGACCCAGTACTTC. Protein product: CASSLGRPVGETQYF.

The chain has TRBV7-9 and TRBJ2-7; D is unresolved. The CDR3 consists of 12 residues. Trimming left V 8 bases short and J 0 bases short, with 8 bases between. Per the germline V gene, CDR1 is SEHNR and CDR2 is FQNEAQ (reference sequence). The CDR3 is CASGSVSYEQYF. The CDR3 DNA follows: TGTGCCAGCGGATCGGTCTCCTACGAGCAGTACTTC.

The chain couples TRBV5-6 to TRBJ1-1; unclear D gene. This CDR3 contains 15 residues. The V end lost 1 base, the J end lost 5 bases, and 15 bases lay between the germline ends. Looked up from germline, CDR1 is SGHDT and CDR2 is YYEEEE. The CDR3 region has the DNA TGTGCCAGCAGCTTGCGTCGGAGTGGAAAGACTGAAGCTTTCTTT. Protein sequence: CASSLRRSGKTEAFF.

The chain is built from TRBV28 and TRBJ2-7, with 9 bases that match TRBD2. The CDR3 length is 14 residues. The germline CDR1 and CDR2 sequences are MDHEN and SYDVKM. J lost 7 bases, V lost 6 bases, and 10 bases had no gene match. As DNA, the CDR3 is TGTGCCAGCAGCCTTAGCGGGGGACTACGGGAGCAGTACTTC. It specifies CASSLSGGLREQYF.